The entry that follows covers one T cell receptor (beta chain) sequence. As processed by the authors: Amplification of reference gene primers provided the estimated nucleated cell counts. Clones were read by immunoSEQ multiplex PCR, and TCRdb kept only the in-frame ones, dropping some. Clonal size and the V and J genes are those of that table, whereas D and trimming came from the DNA. The sample includes some 260,000 clones, roughly 84% of them seen just once. This sample was included in a study of blood T cell repertoires in COVID-19. Study-wide background: The United States, Italy and Spain were the sources of the acute and convalescent COVID-19 samples. Sample material is recorded as cDNA or gDNA derived from T cells, B-cell-depleted T cells, or PBMCs.

Trimming took 5 bases from V and 5 from J; bases not matched to a gene: 9. The CDR3 runs 15 residues. Per the germline V gene, CDR1 is SGHTA and CDR2 is FQGNSA. This sequence was found in a woman in her 40s who had recovered from COVID-19. This chain connects TRBV7-2 to TRBJ2-5; TRBD2 matches at 9 bases. Sequences were obtained from peripheral blood. The CDR3 reads CASSPSGTRWETQYF. Written as DNA, the CDR3 is TGTGCCAGCAGCCCTAGCGGGACACGGTGGGAGACCCAGTACTTC.